Listed here is a single T cell receptor beta chain. CDR1 is SGHNT and CDR2 is YENEEA in the germline V gene. V lost 0 bases, J lost 5 bases, and 17 bases stayed unmatched. The length of the CDR3 is 20 residues. These data come from a study of blood T cell repertoires in COVID-19. At the level of the study: The samples span acute and convalescent COVID-19 from the United States, Italy and Spain.

Measured with immunoSEQ multiplex PCR; TCRdb has only the in-frame clones, and not every one. This sample yields roughly 130,000 clones, of which over 70% are seen a single time; 10% belongs to the top ten. This sequence was found in a man in his fifties or sixties with active or convalescent COVID-19. The chain has TRBV11-3 and TRBJ2-1; 9 bases are shared with TRBD2. The specimen was peripheral blood. CDR3 sequence reads: CASSLEVVGGRAVRDNEQFF. For the CDR3, the DNA is TGTGCCAGCAGCTTAGAGGTAGTTGGCGGGAGGGCCGTAAGGGACAATGAGCAGTTCTTC.